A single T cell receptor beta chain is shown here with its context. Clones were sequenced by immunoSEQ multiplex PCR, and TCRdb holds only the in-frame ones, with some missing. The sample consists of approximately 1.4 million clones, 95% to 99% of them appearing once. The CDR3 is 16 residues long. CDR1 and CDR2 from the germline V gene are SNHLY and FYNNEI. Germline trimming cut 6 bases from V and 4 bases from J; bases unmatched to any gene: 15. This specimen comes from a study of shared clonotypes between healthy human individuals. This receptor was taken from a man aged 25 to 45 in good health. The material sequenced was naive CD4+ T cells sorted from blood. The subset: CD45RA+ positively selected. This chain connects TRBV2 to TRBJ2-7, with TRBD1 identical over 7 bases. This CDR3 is CASRVTGWDLIYEQYF. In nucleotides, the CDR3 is TGTGCCAGCAGGGTGACAGGGTGGGACCTAATTTACGAGCAGTACTTC.